This TCR beta chain was documented in a study of shared clonotypes between healthy human individuals (dated by TCRdb to 2019 to 2021). For context, the study as a whole: A few men and a couple of women, aged 18 to 49 years, made up the cohort. For each donor, CD4 naive and CD4 memory were each given three plates, CD8 naive was given two plates, and CD8 memory was given one plate. Libraries were prepared and TCR repertoires were sequenced by different laboratories using diverse techniques, in order to increase sequencing depth and limit assay-specific biases. Between about 0.8 and 9.5 billion PBMCs per donor were obtained by leukapheresis. The study deeply sequenced blood TCR repertoires of five healthy adults to estimate repertoire size and the extent of clonotype sharing between individuals. General findings and caveats noted by the study authors: When a few donors were compared, the shared fraction of clonotypes was about 5.4% for naive CD4, roughly 3.4% for naive CD8, more than 2% for memory CD4, and 0.35% to 0.5% for memory CD8. Estimated clonotype richness was generally larger for naive than for memory subsets. Based on pairwise subsampling, the degree of clonotype sharing among donors was expected to be affected by sequencing depth. Compared with non-shared clonotypes, clonotypes shared by all four sorted-subset donors had higher generation probabilities. Because the study included only a small number of donors, the genetic and exposure-history diversity represented was limited. Rarefaction of sorted-subset datasets indicated incomplete sequencing despite the large sequencing depth. Sampling was limited to blood, and TCR repertoires in tissue likely differ from TCR repertoires in blood.

V is reduced by 4 bases and J by 3 bases, leaving a spacing of 9 bases between them. From cysteine to phenylalanine, the CDR3 is 13 amino acids long. Only the CDR3 part of the read is kept: 39 bases, read in frame from the first base. Reading the germline V gene gives CDR1 SGHAT and CDR2 FQNNGV. Donors were healthy HIV-negative adults with no recently reported acute infections or vaccinations. Every donor was a Caucasian adult living in Nashville, Tennessee, USA. CD4+ T cells were enriched by magnetic negative selection; naive cells were then positively selected on CD45RA, and the negative fraction formed the memory subset. After blood collection by leukapheresis, PBMCs were isolated using Ficoll-Histopaque density gradient centrifugation and then cryopreserved in the vapor phase of liquid nitrogen. Purity and quantity of every magnetically sorted T cell population were checked by analytical flow cytometry. From each sorted fraction, genomic DNA was isolated and quantified by UV absorbance on a Nanodrop 2000c.

For this clone: The clone's antigen remains unknown. The record has no base qualities; no much larger clone is one base away.

Using the deep immunoSEQ assay, TCR CDR3 regions were amplified from genomic DNA by multiplex PCR. Extracted genomic DNA from each cell subset was distributed evenly across all wells of several immunoSEQ 96-well plates, and each plate was treated as a replicate. For sorted subsets, around 200 ng genomic DNA, equal to some 28,000 T cell genomes, was loaded into each replicate PCR. Purified libraries were measured with a Qubit 3.0 fluorometer, size-checked on a Bioanalyzer 2100, and measured again with the KAPA Library Quantification kit. A separate single-read 150-cycle Illumina NextSeq 550 flow cell was used to sequence each immunoSEQ 96-well plate. The study's processing was this. The immunoSEQ output contained only junctional sequences without quality scores, so filtering could not match that applied to full-length reads. Sequences were annotated with PyIR, a Python wrapper for IgBLAST v1.9, and V/J genes and CDR3 were assigned using IMGT germline references. Reads were removed for weak V/J assignments (E-value above 1e-6), missing CDR3, stop codons, out-of-frame junctions, or ambiguous translated residues. V3J clonotypes were defined as sequences sharing the same inferred V gene, J gene, and CDR3 amino acid sequence. Percentage overlap between repertoires was computed as shared unique clonotypes divided by the size of the smaller repertoire. Repertoire richness was assessed with RTK rarefaction, the Chao1 estimator, and Recon v2.1 estimates of unobserved clonotypes. Generation probabilities were computed with OLGA for all TCRbeta clonotypes obtained by the gDNA method from several donors. Here the immuneACCESS table is served through TCRdb, limited to in-frame sequences with V and J called. Missing clones are a known gap in these copies; in checked studies unresolved V genes cover under half, and the rest lacks a known reason. V, J and clone size are those of that table, while D and trimming were read from the DNA. This sample holds 2 million to 3 million clones; approximately 93% were observed only once. Approximately 0.37% of the sample is taken by the ten largest.

The TCR originated in a man between 18 and 29 years old in good health. Some clones in this sample may be carry-over from other donors' samples. Sequencing was done on a sample of naive CD4+ T cells from PBMCs. According to the study, the label for this sample's cell subset or site signals: CD45RA+ positively selected. In this chain, TRBV11-2 is recombined with TRBJ2-5; the D gene is unclear. The CDR3 protein is CASSSRTKETQYF. In nucleotides, the sequence is TGTGCCAGCAGCTCCAGAACGAAAGAGACCCAGTACTTC.